A selection of T cell receptor beta chains follows, all from one sample in a study of graft-versus-host responses after intestinal transplantation. The table came from immunoSEQ multiplex PCR; TCRdb's copy has only in-frame clones and leaves some out. The sample yields under 20,000 clones, approximately 90% seen once. Source: PBMCs, taken 357 days after transplant. The receptors were sampled from a human patient who received an intestinal transplant, so some T cells may come from the graft donor. Both conserved end residues are part of each CDR3. Fields, in order: clone size, J gene, D gene, V gene, CDR3 DNA, CDR3 protein. D genes are given only for firm matches. Not every row has a clone size; where given, it reads once, few, many or a size class.

. | TRBJ1-5 | . | TRBV4-1 | TGCGCCAGCAGCCAAGGTGTGGTTCAGCCCCAGCATTTT | CASSQGVVQPQHF
. | TRBJ2-3 | TRBD1 | TRBV7-6 | TGTGCCAGCAGCTTAGTTTTTGGGGACAGGGGCCTTACAGATACGCAGTATTTT | CASSLVFGDRGLTDTQYF
. | TRBJ1-5 | . | TRBV4-3 | TGCGCCAGCAGCCAAGATCGGGGGGATCAGCCCCAGCATTTT | CASSQDRGDQPQHF
. | TRBJ1-2 | . | TRBV2 | TGTGCCAGCACCCCGGGGATCTATGGCTACACCTTC | CASTPGIYGYTF
. | TRBJ2-1 | . | TRBV10-3 | TGTGCCATCAGTGAGTCGGCCAACGTCAAGTACAATGAGCAGTTCTTC | CAISESANVKYNEQFF
. | TRBJ1-6 | . | TRBV9 | TGTGCCAGCAGCGAGGACTATTCGGGTTCACCCCTCCACTTT | CASSEDYSGSPLHF
. | TRBJ1-4 | . | TRBV30 | TGTGCCTGGGAGTGGGGGCAAAAACTGTTTTTT | CAWEWGQKLFF
. | TRBJ1-3 | . | TRBV12-5 | TGTGCTAGTGGTGTCTCGGTGGGGCCCACTGGAAACACCATATATTTT | CASGVSVGPTGNTIYF
few | TRBJ2-3 | . | TRBV11-2 | TGTGCCAGCAGCTTAGGTGGGCTTAGTGTGGCAGATACGCAGTATTTT | CASSLGGLSVADTQYF
. | TRBJ2-5 | . | TRBV7-3 | TGTGCCAGCAGCTGGGGACAAAAAGGAGAGACCCAGTACTTC | CASSWGQKGETQYF
. | TRBJ2-7 | . | TRBV18 | TGTGCCAGCTCCGAGGGACTTTCCTACGAGCAGTACTTC | CASSEGLSYEQYF
. | TRBJ2-7 | . | TRBV10-3 | TGTGCCATCAGCCGGGACCAAATGTACGAGCAGTACTTC | CAISRDQMYEQYF
. | TRBJ2-7 | TRBD1 | TRBV28 | TGTGCCAGCAACCTGGACAGGTTACGCTACGAGCAGTACTTC | CASNLDRLRYEQYF
. | TRBJ2-7 | TRBD1 | TRBV4-2 | TGTGCCAGCAGCCAACCAGCCGGGACAGGGGGCTTATACGAGCAGTACTTC | CASSQPAGTGGLYEQYF
. | TRBJ2-5 | TRBD2 | TRBV7-2 | TGTGCCAGCAGCTTTTTAGCGGGGGGGCAAGAGACCCAGTACTTC | CASSFLAGGQETQYF
. | TRBJ2-7 | TRBD2 | TRBV6-5 | TGTGCCAGCAGTTATGGCGGGGGGCCTACCTACGAGCAGTACTTC | CASSYGGGPTYEQYF
. | TRBJ2-3 | TRBD1 | TRBV5-1 | TGCGCCAGCAGCTTGAACCAGGGGGTCACAGATACGCAGTATTTT | CASSLNQGVTDTQYF
. | TRBJ1-2 | TRBD1 | TRBV6-6 | TGTGCCAGCAGCAGAACCGGACAGGAAAAGCATGGCTACACCTTC | CASSRTGQEKHGYTF
. | TRBJ2-5 | . | TRBV12-2 | TGTGCAAGTCGCTTAGAGCCGGGAGGGTTCCAAGAGACCCAGTACTTC | CASRLEPGGFQETQYF
. | TRBJ2-2 | . | TRBV2 | TGTGCCAGCAGGGTAGACGAGGGGGTCGGGGAGCTGTTTTTT | CASRVDEGVGELFF
. | TRBJ1-2 | . | TRBV29-1 | TGCAGCGCTAGACGCGGAGACGGCTACACCTTC | CSARRGDGYTF
. | TRBJ1-1 | . | TRBV4-1 | TGCGCCAGCAGCCCATTTGGGGAGGAAGCTTTCTTT | CASSPFGEEAFF
. | TRBJ2-5 | TRBD1 | TRBV6-5 | TGTGCCAGCAGTACCTCCCCGGACAGGGGGGAGACCCAGTACTTC | CASSTSPDRGETQYF
. | TRBJ2-7 | . | TRBV5-6 | TGTGCCAGCAGGGTCCAAGGGACCGACTACGAGCAGTACTTC | CASRVQGTDYEQYF